A single sample is the source of the 18 T cell receptor beta chains below, sequenced in a study of CXCR3-negative and CXCR3-positive naive CD8 T cells. The TRB cDNA libraries were prepared by 5' RACE with UMI labels. TCRdb reprocessed the 5' RACE reads, with one entry per CDR3 protein and no DNA. The listing contains more than 100,000 distinct CDR3 sequences. No antigens are known for them. General study results and limits: Researchers report that CXCR3-positive naive cells carry more hydrophobic TRB CDR3s than CXCR3-negative naive cells.

Sequences were obtained from naive CXCR3+ CD8+ T cells from blood. The sample's subset: CD45RO-CCR7+CD27+CD95- naive CD8+ T cells expressing CXCR3 (TNR3+). All receptors derive from a human donor in good health. Some clones in this sample may be carry-over from other donors' samples.

This chain joins TRBV7-9 and TRBJ2-7; TCRdb's assignment of TRBD2 cannot be checked, as there is no DNA. CDR3 size: 14 residues. In germline, CDR1 is SEHNR, CDR2 FQNEAQ (reference sequence). The CDR3 here is CASSSRTSDYEQYF.

This chain links TRBV29-1 with TRBJ2-1; TCRdb outputs TRBD1, but without DNA this stays unchecked. The V gene's germline CDR1 is SQVTM and CDR2 ANQGSEA. This CDR3 comprises 18 residues. The CDR3: CSVEGNFQGGGSYNEQFF.

CDR3 residues: CASSPRQGPRTDTQYF. This sequence joins TRBV5-1 and TRBJ2-3; the TRBD1 assignment by TCRdb is unverifiable without DNA. The CDR3 is 16 amino acids. The germline gives CDR1 SGHRS, CDR2 YFSETQ.

This chain joins TRBV6-5 and TRBJ2-1; the D call from TCRdb, TRBD1, cannot be confirmed without DNA. Per the germline V gene, CDR1 is MNHEY and CDR2 is SVGAGI. The CDR3 loop spans 16 amino acids. CDR3 protein: CASSYLPAGNYNEQFF.

J is TRBJ2-3 and V is TRBV10-3. CDR1 is ENHRY, CDR2 SYGVKD, per germline. There are 12 residues in the CDR3. The CDR3 reads CAIRSSTDTQYF.

The V and J genes are TRBV5-4 and TRBJ2-7. CDR3 size: 14 residues. Germline values: CDR1 SGHNT, CDR2 YYREEE (reference sequence). The CDR3: CASSYDRALYEQYF.

The V gene is TRBV4-3, the J gene TRBJ2-3; TCRdb reports TRBD2, a call that lacks DNA to check it against. This CDR3 region has 18 residues. Looked up from germline, CDR1 is LGHNA and CDR2 is YSLEER. The CDR3: CASSQLAGGSFGSDTQYF.

The V call is TRBV3-1, the J call TRBJ2-7. CDR1 and CDR2 (germline): LGHDT, YNNKEL (reference sequence). This CDR3 has 14 amino acids. CDR3 amino acids: CASSQASSSYEQYF.

The rearrangement joins TRBV5-1 to TRBJ2-7. Looked up from germline, CDR1 is SGHRS and CDR2 is YFSETQ. The CDR3 is made up of 11 amino acids. The CDR3 loop reads CASSAAYEQYF.

The chain carries TRBV6-5 and TRBJ2-3; lacking DNA, the TRBD2 call made by TCRdb goes unchecked. This CDR3 has 16 amino acids. CDR1 and CDR2 (germline): MNHEY, SVGAGI. CDR3 sequence: CASSYGIAGTTDTQYF.

V and J are TRBV7-9 and TRBJ1-1. CDR1 is SEHNR and CDR2 is FQNEAQ in the germline V gene (reference sequence). This CDR3 is built from 14 residues. This chain's CDR3 is CASSLGVGITEAFF.

The V call is TRBV29-1, the J call TRBJ2-7; with no DNA, the TCRdb D assignment of TRBD2 cannot be verified. CDR3 length: 12 amino acids. Germline CDR1 reads SQVTM; CDR2 reads ANQGSEA. CDR3 in amino acids: CSVGGLSYEQYF.

This chain joins TRBV6-5 and TRBJ2-7; TCRdb gives TRBD1 as the D gene, but with no DNA this cannot be confirmed. Germline CDR1 MNHEY, CDR2 SVGAGI. CDR3 size: 16 residues. This CDR3 is CASSYSSTGVLYEQYF.

V is TRBV29-1 and J is TRBJ2-7; TCRdb indicates TRBD1, and absent DNA this call remains unverified. In germline, CDR1 is SQVTM, CDR2 ANQGSEA. The CDR3 extends over 13 amino acids. This CDR3 reads CSVVFGGSYEQYF.

This chain joins TRBV4-1 and TRBJ1-5; the TRBD1 assignment by TCRdb is unverifiable without DNA. The CDR3 loop spans 15 amino acids. Germline values: CDR1 MGHRA, CDR2 YSYEKL. CDR3 region: CASSQWTGGGQPQHF.

The chain couples TRBV29-1 to TRBJ2-1; TCRdb's assignment of TRBD2 cannot be checked, as there is no DNA. CDR1 and CDR2 (germline): SQVTM, ANQGSEA. CDR3 length equals 14 residues. CDR3 sequence reads: CSVEDRNEGGEQFF.

This chain uses TRBV5-4 with TRBJ2-1; TCRdb indicates TRBD1, and absent DNA this call remains unverified. Germline assignment: CDR1 SGHNT and CDR2 YYREEE (reference sequence). There are 14 residues in the CDR3. CDR3 loop: CASSLYRGADEQFF.

The genes are TRBV28 and TRBJ1-6. This CDR3 spans 13 amino acids. The germline V gene has CDR1 MDHEN and CDR2 SYDVKM. The CDR3 sequence: CASSPHDLPPLHF.